This T cell receptor (beta chain) was documented in a study of shared clonotypes between healthy human individuals. The method was immunoSEQ multiplex PCR; TCRdb's version includes in-frame clones alone and lacks a portion of them. Altogether about 2.5 million clones are present, 85% to 95% being singletons, with the ten largest covering around 0.4%. The receptor comes from a man younger than 35 in good health. Some clones in this sample may be carry-over from other donors' samples. Specimen: naive CD4+ T cells from PBMCs. Regarding subset: CD45RA+ positively selected.

Here the CDR3 DNA reads TGCGCCAGCAGCCTAATAGCGGGAGGGTCCTACAATGAGCAGTTCTTC. It encodes CASSLIAGGSYNEQFF. The rearrangement links TRBV5-1 to TRBJ2-1, with TRBD2 matching 11 bases. V shed 4 bases, J shed 1 base, and the junction held 4 bases outside the gene matches. The length of the CDR3 is 16 residues. The V gene's germline CDR1 is SGHRS and CDR2 YFSETQ.